The T cell receptor beta chain under discussion was sequenced for a study of OX40 agonist ivuxolimab in advanced cancers. On the study more broadly: A diagnosis of hepatocellular carcinoma, melanoma, renal cell or head and neck cancer was present in dose-escalation patients. Past anti-PD-1, anti-PD-L1 or anti-CTLA-4 therapy was accepted, and 40% to 50% had received some.

The germline V gene encodes CDR1 SGHVS and CDR2 FQNEAQ. V was shortened by 5 bases and J by 2 bases, with 16 bases between the two germline ends. This CDR3 has 15 residues. Clones were read by immunoSEQ multiplex PCR, and TCRdb kept only the in-frame ones, dropping some. Seen here are about 97,000 clones, 70% to 90% observed once, and the top ten hold less than 6.5%. Sequenced material: CD4+ or CD8+ T cells sorted from blood, taken in a trial of the OX40 agonist ivuxolimab. The sequence derives from an adult with an advanced solid tumor such as melanoma, head and neck, liver or kidney cancer. The chain joins TRBV7-8 to TRBJ2-7; weak D call: TRBD1 (6 bases). This CDR3 reads CASSLGQPRAYEQYF. CDR3 bases: TGTGCCAGCAGCCTTGGACAGCCCAGAGCCTACGAGCAGTACTTC.